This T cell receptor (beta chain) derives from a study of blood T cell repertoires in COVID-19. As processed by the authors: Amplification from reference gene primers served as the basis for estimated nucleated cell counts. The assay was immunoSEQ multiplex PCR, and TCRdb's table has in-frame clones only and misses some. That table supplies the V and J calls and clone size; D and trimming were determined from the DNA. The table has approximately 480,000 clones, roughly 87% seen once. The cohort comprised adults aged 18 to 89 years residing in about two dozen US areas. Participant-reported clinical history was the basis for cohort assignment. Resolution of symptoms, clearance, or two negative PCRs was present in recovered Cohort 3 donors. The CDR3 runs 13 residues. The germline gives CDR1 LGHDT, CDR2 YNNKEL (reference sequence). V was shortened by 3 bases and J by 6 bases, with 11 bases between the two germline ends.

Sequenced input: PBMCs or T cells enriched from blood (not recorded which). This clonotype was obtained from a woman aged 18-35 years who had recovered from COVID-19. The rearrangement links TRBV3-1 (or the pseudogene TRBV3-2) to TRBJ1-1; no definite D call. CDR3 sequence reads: CASSQRDGAEAFF. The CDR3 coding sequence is TGTGCCAGCAGCCAGAGGGATGGCGCTGAAGCTTTCTTT.